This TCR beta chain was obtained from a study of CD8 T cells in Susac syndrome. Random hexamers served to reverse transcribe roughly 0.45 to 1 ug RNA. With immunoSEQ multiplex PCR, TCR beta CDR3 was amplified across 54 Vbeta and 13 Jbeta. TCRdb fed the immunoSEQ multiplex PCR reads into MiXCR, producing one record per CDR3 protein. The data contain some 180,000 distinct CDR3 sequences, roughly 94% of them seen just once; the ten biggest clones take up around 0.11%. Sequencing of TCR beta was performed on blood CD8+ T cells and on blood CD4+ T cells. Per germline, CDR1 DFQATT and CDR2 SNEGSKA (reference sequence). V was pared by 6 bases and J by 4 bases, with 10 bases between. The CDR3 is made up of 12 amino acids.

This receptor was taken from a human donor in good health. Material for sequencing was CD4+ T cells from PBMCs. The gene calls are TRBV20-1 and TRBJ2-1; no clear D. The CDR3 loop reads CSAFRPYNEQFF. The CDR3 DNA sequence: TGCAGTGCCTTCAGACCTTACAATGAGCAGTTCTTC.